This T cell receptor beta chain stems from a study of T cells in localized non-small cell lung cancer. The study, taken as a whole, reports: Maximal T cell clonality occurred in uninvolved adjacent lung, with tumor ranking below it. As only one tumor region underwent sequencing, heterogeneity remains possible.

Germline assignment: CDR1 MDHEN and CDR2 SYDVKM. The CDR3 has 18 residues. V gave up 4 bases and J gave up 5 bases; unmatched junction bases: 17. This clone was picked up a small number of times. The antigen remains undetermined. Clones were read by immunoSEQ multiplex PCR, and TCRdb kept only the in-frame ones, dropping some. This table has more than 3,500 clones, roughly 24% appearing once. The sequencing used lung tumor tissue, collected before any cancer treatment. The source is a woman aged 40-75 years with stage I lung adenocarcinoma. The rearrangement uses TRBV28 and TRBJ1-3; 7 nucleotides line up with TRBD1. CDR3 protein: CASSSPRPDRAVRNTIYF. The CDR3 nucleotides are TGTGCCAGCAGTTCCCCTAGGCCCGACAGGGCCGTCCGAAACACCATATATTTT.